Given below is one TCR beta chain in context. This record comes from a study of control samples from healthy donors and cancer patients. Profiling relied on immunoSEQ multiplex PCR, and the TCRdb table lists in-frame clones only, not all of them. The sample comprises about 130,000 clones, 85% to 95% of which are singletons, and approximately 14% rests with the top ten. With V trimmed by 5 bases and J by 4 bases, 3 bases remained unmatched. In germline, CDR1 is SEHNR, CDR2 FQNEAQ (reference sequence). The CDR3 is 13 amino acids. The chain is built from TRBV7-9 and TRBJ2-5; 8 bases match TRBD1. The sequence derives from a man aged 55 to 69 with colorectal cancer. Sequenced material: PBMCs. For the CDR3, the DNA is TGTGCCAGCAGCCAAGACAGGGGAGAGACCCAGTACTTC. Translated: CASSQDRGETQYF.